This is a list of T cell receptor beta chains from one sample in a study of breast tumors, draining lymph nodes, adjacent tissues. TCRdb analysed the multiplex PCR reads with MiXCR anew, one entry per CDR3 protein. The data show about 46,000 distinct CDR3 sequences, 20% to 25% seen once. Sequences were obtained from breast tumor tissue. These receptors were obtained from a female donor with breast cancer. Some clones in this sample may be carry-over from other donors' samples. The CDR3 runs from the conserved cysteine through the conserved F or W. Fields, in order: J gene, CDR3 length, clone size, V gene, D gene, CDR3 DNA, CDR3 protein. The D gene is left open where the match is weak. Clone size is stated in some rows and not others, as once, few, many or a class when expanded.

j_call: TRBJ2-1
cdr3_length: 13
clone_size: once
v_call: TRBV24-1
d_call: NA
cdr3_nt: TGTGCCACCAGTGTCGGAATTGGCGGGAAACGGTTCTTC
cdr3_aa: CATSVGIGGKRFF

j_call: TRBJ2-3
cdr3_length: 14
clone_size: NA
v_call: TRBV7-6
d_call: NA
cdr3_nt: TGTGCCAGCAGCCGCGGGACTCCCACAGATACGCAGTATTTT
cdr3_aa: CASSRGTPTDTQYF

j_call: TRBJ2-7
cdr3_length: 16
clone_size: many
v_call: TRBV5-6
d_call: TRBD1
cdr3_nt: TGTGCCAGCAGCTTGAGGTTGACAGGGGAGGCCTACGAGCAGTACTTC
cdr3_aa: CASSLRLTGEAYEQYF

j_call: TRBJ1-2
cdr3_length: 13
clone_size: many
v_call: TRBV4-2
d_call: NA
cdr3_nt: TGTGCCAGCAGCCAAGGGCTAGGGCGCGGCTACACCTTC
cdr3_aa: CASSQGLGRGYTF

j_call: TRBJ2-3
cdr3_length: 19
clone_size: many
v_call: TRBV10-3
d_call: TRBD2
cdr3_nt: TGTGCCATCAGTGAGCCGGATGGGACTAGCGGGAGGATGACAGATACGCAGTATTTT
cdr3_aa: CAISEPDGTSGRMTDTQYF

j_call: TRBJ1-2
cdr3_length: 13
clone_size: many
v_call: TRBV2
d_call: NA
cdr3_nt: TGTGCCAGCAGTGAATCAGGACTATTAGGCTACACCTTC
cdr3_aa: CASSESGLLGYTF

j_call: TRBJ1-2
cdr3_length: 11
clone_size: many
v_call: TRBV30
d_call: NA
cdr3_nt: TGTGCCTGGAGTGTGTCCTATGGCTACACCTTC
cdr3_aa: CAWSVSYGYTF

j_call: TRBJ1-4
cdr3_length: 15
clone_size: many
v_call: TRBV5-1
d_call: NA
cdr3_nt: TGCGCCAGCAGCTTGGCCTGGGGGGCCGGGGAAAAACTGTTTTTT
cdr3_aa: CASSLAWGAGEKLFF

j_call: TRBJ1-1
cdr3_length: 13
clone_size: NA
v_call: TRBV7-9
d_call: TRBD1
cdr3_nt: TGTGCCAGCAGCTTGCCTGACAGGGTTGAAGCTTTCTTT
cdr3_aa: CASSLPDRVEAFF

j_call: TRBJ2-6
cdr3_length: 15
clone_size: many
v_call: TRBV6-1
d_call: NA
cdr3_nt: TGTGCCAGCAGTGTAGAGGGTACTGGGGCCAACGTCCTGACTTTC
cdr3_aa: CASSVEGTGANVLTF

j_call: TRBJ2-5
cdr3_length: 14
clone_size: medium-sized
v_call: TRBV4-1
d_call: NA
cdr3_nt: TGCGCCAGCAGCCAAGAGGACTACATAAAGACCCAGTACTTC
cdr3_aa: CASSQEDYIKTQYF

j_call: TRBJ2-1
cdr3_length: 16
clone_size: many
v_call: TRBV2
d_call: TRBD2
cdr3_nt: TGTGCCAGCAGCGGTCCGACTAGCGGTACCTACAATGAGCAGTTCTTC
cdr3_aa: CASSGPTSGTYNEQFF

j_call: TRBJ2-2
cdr3_length: 15
clone_size: many
v_call: TRBV12-3/TRBV12-4
d_call: TRBD1
cdr3_nt: TGTGCCAGCAGTTTATTTCGGACAGGGGCCGGGGAGCTGTTTTTT
cdr3_aa: CASSLFRTGAGELFF

j_call: TRBJ1-2
cdr3_length: 15
clone_size: NA
v_call: TRBV20-1
d_call: TRBD1
cdr3_nt: TGCAGTGCTAGAGTCCTCGGGACAGGGGACTATGGCTACACCTTC
cdr3_aa: CSARVLGTGDYGYTF

j_call: TRBJ2-5
cdr3_length: 16
clone_size: many
v_call: TRBV4-1
d_call: NA
cdr3_nt: TGCGCCAGCAGCCAAGCGATACTAGCCTCGGGAGAGACCCAGTACTTC
cdr3_aa: CASSQAILASGETQYF

j_call: TRBJ2-7
cdr3_length: 16
clone_size: many
v_call: TRBV3-1
d_call: TRBD2
cdr3_nt: TGTGCCAGCAGCCAAGATTGGGTCGGGAGGTCCTACGAGCAGTACTTC
cdr3_aa: CASSQDWVGRSYEQYF

j_call: TRBJ1-1
cdr3_length: 16
clone_size: NA
v_call: TRBV5-1
d_call: TRBD1
cdr3_nt: TGCGCCAGCAGCAGCCTCACAGGGGATTTGAACACTGAAGCTTTCTTT
cdr3_aa: CASSSLTGDLNTEAFF

j_call: TRBJ1-5
cdr3_length: 13
clone_size: many
v_call: TRBV6-6
d_call: NA
cdr3_nt: TGTGCCAGCAGAGGGGGGGGGAATCAGCCCCAGCATTTT
cdr3_aa: CASRGGGNQPQHF

j_call: TRBJ1-5
cdr3_length: 14
clone_size: many
v_call: TRBV19
d_call: TRBD1
cdr3_nt: TGTGCCAGTAGTGGACAGGGTTATGGTCAGCCCCAGCATTTT
cdr3_aa: CASSGQGYGQPQHF

j_call: TRBJ1-3
cdr3_length: 15
clone_size: many
v_call: TRBV7-6
d_call: TRBD1
cdr3_nt: TGTGCCAGCAGCCCTCAGGGGGTCGAGGGAAACATCATATATTTT
cdr3_aa: CASSPQGVEGNIIYF

j_call: TRBJ1-6
cdr3_length: 15
clone_size: many
v_call: TRBV6-2/TRBV6-3
d_call: NA
cdr3_nt: TGTGCCAGCAGTTACGGCGGGACGAATAATTCACCCCTCCACTTT
cdr3_aa: CASSYGGTNNSPLHF

j_call: TRBJ2-3
cdr3_length: 14
clone_size: NA
v_call: TRBV30
d_call: NA
cdr3_nt: TGTGCCTGGACCAGAGGGGGAGTGGTAGATACGCAGTATTTT
cdr3_aa: CAWTRGGVVDTQYF

j_call: TRBJ1-2
cdr3_length: 13
clone_size: medium-sized
v_call: TRBV27
d_call: TRBD1
cdr3_nt: TGTGCCAGCAGAGGGGGCAAAAACTATGGCTACACCTTC
cdr3_aa: CASRGGKNYGYTF

j_call: TRBJ2-7
cdr3_length: 12
clone_size: many
v_call: TRBV2
d_call: TRBD1
cdr3_nt: TGTGCCAGCATTTGGGACAGCTACGAGCAGTACTTC
cdr3_aa: CASIWDSYEQYF

j_call: TRBJ2-3
cdr3_length: 15
clone_size: many
v_call: TRBV20-1
d_call: NA
cdr3_nt: TGCAGTGCCGCGGAGGTAGCGGACTACTCAGATACGCAGTATTTT
cdr3_aa: CSAAEVADYSDTQYF

j_call: TRBJ2-7
cdr3_length: 11
clone_size: medium-sized
v_call: TRBV6-6
d_call: NA
cdr3_nt: TGTGCCAGCAGGGACAGCTACGAGCAGTACTTC
cdr3_aa: CASRDSYEQYF

j_call: TRBJ2-1
cdr3_length: 15
clone_size: many
v_call: TRBV7-2
d_call: NA
cdr3_nt: TGTGCCAGCAGCTTAAATCGCCAGGGTGAGAGTGAGCAGTTCTTC
cdr3_aa: CASSLNRQGESEQFF

j_call: TRBJ1-2
cdr3_length: 13
clone_size: many
v_call: TRBV11-2
d_call: NA
cdr3_nt: TGTGCCAGCAGCCGGGCAGGGTTCGATGGCTACACCTTC
cdr3_aa: CASSRAGFDGYTF

j_call: TRBJ1-3
cdr3_length: 18
clone_size: many
v_call: TRBV10-1
d_call: TRBD1
cdr3_nt: TGCGCCAGCAGTAAACTTGGGGACAGCCTTTTCTCTGGAAACACCATATATTTT
cdr3_aa: CASSKLGDSLFSGNTIYF

j_call: TRBJ2-1
cdr3_length: 13
clone_size: many
v_call: TRBV2
d_call: TRBD1
cdr3_nt: TGTGCCAGCGTGGGACAGGGAAAAAATGAGCAGTTCTTC
cdr3_aa: CASVGQGKNEQFF

j_call: TRBJ2-3
cdr3_length: 16
clone_size: many
v_call: TRBV12-3/TRBV12-4
d_call: NA
cdr3_nt: TGTGCCAGCAGTGGCGGCGCTAGCGCGGGGCGGGGTACGCAGTATTTT
cdr3_aa: CASSGGASAGRGTQYF

j_call: TRBJ1-1
cdr3_length: 14
clone_size: NA
v_call: TRBV7-9
d_call: NA
cdr3_nt: TGTGCCAGCAGCCGAAATCCGGGACCTACTGAAGCTTTCTTT
cdr3_aa: CASSRNPGPTEAFF

j_call: TRBJ2-2
cdr3_length: 14
clone_size: many
v_call: TRBV30
d_call: NA
cdr3_nt: TGTGCCTGGAAGGGTGGGGGTGAAACCGGGGAGCTGTTTTTT
cdr3_aa: CAWKGGGETGELFF

j_call: TRBJ2-1
cdr3_length: 14
clone_size: many
v_call: TRBV10-2
d_call: NA
cdr3_nt: TGCGCCAGCAGTGTAGGTGTAGTCTACAATGAGCAGTTCTTC
cdr3_aa: CASSVGVVYNEQFF

j_call: TRBJ2-3
cdr3_length: 15
clone_size: many
v_call: TRBV6-2/TRBV6-3
d_call: NA
cdr3_nt: TGTGCCAGCAGTCCGGGACGGGATTTCACAGATACGCAGTATTTT
cdr3_aa: CASSPGRDFTDTQYF

j_call: TRBJ2-2
cdr3_length: 15
clone_size: many
v_call: TRBV6-1
d_call: TRBD1
cdr3_nt: TGTGCCAGCAGTGAACTGGCAGGGGGCACCGGGGAGCTGTTTTTT
cdr3_aa: CASSELAGGTGELFF

j_call: TRBJ2-7
cdr3_length: 13
clone_size: medium-sized
v_call: TRBV27
d_call: NA
cdr3_nt: TGTGCCAGCAGTCCGGGACACTCCTACGAGCAGTACTTC
cdr3_aa: CASSPGHSYEQYF

j_call: TRBJ2-3
cdr3_length: 15
clone_size: many
v_call: TRBV5-8
d_call: NA
cdr3_nt: TGTGCCAGCAGCCCAGCTGCTAGCGGCACAGATACGCAGTATTTT
cdr3_aa: CASSPAASGTDTQYF

j_call: TRBJ2-1
cdr3_length: 11
clone_size: many
v_call: TRBV12-3/TRBV12-4
d_call: NA
cdr3_nt: TGTGCCAGCAGTTCAACAAACAAGCAGTTCTTC
cdr3_aa: CASSSTNKQFF

j_call: TRBJ2-2
cdr3_length: 16
clone_size: NA
v_call: TRBV29-1
d_call: TRBD1
cdr3_nt: TGCAGCGTCGCCGGGGCAGGGGGCGCGGGCACCGGGGAGCTGTTTTTT
cdr3_aa: CSVAGAGGAGTGELFF

j_call: TRBJ2-1
cdr3_length: 15
clone_size: NA
v_call: TRBV28
d_call: NA
cdr3_nt: TGTGCCAGCAGATTCAGGGGTATGAATAACAACGAGCAGTTCTTC
cdr3_aa: CASRFRGMNNNEQFF

j_call: TRBJ1-2
cdr3_length: 13
clone_size: many
v_call: TRBV27
d_call: NA
cdr3_nt: TGTGCCAGCAGTAGGGGAGGGGCTGACGGCTACACCTTC
cdr3_aa: CASSRGGADGYTF

j_call: TRBJ2-3
cdr3_length: 13
clone_size: NA
v_call: TRBV28
d_call: TRBD2
cdr3_nt: TGTGCCAGCAGCCCCGCGGGGGCAGATACGCAGTATTTT
cdr3_aa: CASSPAGADTQYF

j_call: TRBJ1-4
cdr3_length: 16
clone_size: NA
v_call: TRBV19
d_call: NA
cdr3_nt: TGTGCCAGTAGTCGAAACAGGGATCGGGGGAATGAAAAACTGTTTTTT
cdr3_aa: CASSRNRDRGNEKLFF

j_call: TRBJ1-2
cdr3_length: 15
clone_size: many
v_call: TRBV6-1
d_call: NA
cdr3_nt: TGTGCCAGCAGTGAGCTCCCGGGGGGGATATATCCCTACACCTTC
cdr3_aa: CASSELPGGIYPYTF

j_call: TRBJ1-6
cdr3_length: 15
clone_size: many
v_call: TRBV5-1
d_call: TRBD1
cdr3_nt: TGCGCCAGCAGCCGTGGACAGGGTAATAATTCACCCCTCCACTTT
cdr3_aa: CASSRGQGNNSPLHF

j_call: TRBJ1-3
cdr3_length: 14
clone_size: many
v_call: TRBV12-3/TRBV12-4
d_call: NA
cdr3_nt: TGTGCCAGCAGTCCACAGGGTTTCCGAAACACCATATATTTT
cdr3_aa: CASSPQGFRNTIYF

j_call: TRBJ2-1
cdr3_length: 14
clone_size: many
v_call: TRBV2
d_call: TRBD2
cdr3_nt: TGTGCCAGCAGTCTCAGGACTAGCGGGGGGTTGGAGTTCTTC
cdr3_aa: CASSLRTSGGLEFF

j_call: TRBJ1-2
cdr3_length: 15
clone_size: many
v_call: TRBV6-5
d_call: NA
cdr3_nt: TGTGCCAGCAGGGGGGCTGGGACCACCAACTATGGCTACACCTTC
cdr3_aa: CASRGAGTTNYGYTF

j_call: TRBJ2-1
cdr3_length: 12
clone_size: many
v_call: TRBV7-2
d_call: TRBD2
cdr3_nt: TGTGCCAGCAGCAGGACTAGAGATGAGCAGTTCTTC
cdr3_aa: CASSRTRDEQFF

j_call: TRBJ2-1
cdr3_length: 16
clone_size: many
v_call: TRBV2
d_call: TRBD1
cdr3_nt: TGTGCCAGCAGTACGGGACAGGGCAACATCTACAATGAGCAGTTCTTC
cdr3_aa: CASSTGQGNIYNEQFF

j_call: TRBJ2-4
cdr3_length: 13
clone_size: few
v_call: TRBV4-2
d_call: TRBD1
cdr3_nt: TGTGCCAGCAGCCACAACAGGGGGCACATTCAGTACTTC
cdr3_aa: CASSHNRGHIQYF

j_call: TRBJ2-7
cdr3_length: 12
clone_size: many
v_call: TRBV3-1
d_call: NA
cdr3_nt: TGTGCCAGCAGCTGGGATCAGGGTGGTTTGTACTTC
cdr3_aa: CASSWDQGGLYF

j_call: TRBJ1-5
cdr3_length: 18
clone_size: many
v_call: TRBV12-3/TRBV12-4
d_call: TRBD1
cdr3_nt: TGTGCCAGCAGAGCCCGGGACAGCGTCAACCGGGGGGTTCAGCCCCAGCATTTT
cdr3_aa: CASRARDSVNRGVQPQHF

j_call: TRBJ2-2
cdr3_length: 14
clone_size: NA
v_call: TRBV11-2
d_call: TRBD1
cdr3_nt: TGTGCCAGCAGCCGGGACAGGAAGATCGGGGAGCTGTTTTTT
cdr3_aa: CASSRDRKIGELFF

j_call: TRBJ2-1
cdr3_length: 14
clone_size: many
v_call: TRBV20-1
d_call: NA
cdr3_nt: TGCAGTGCTAGAGTGAACCGGGGCTACAATGAGCAGTTCTTC
cdr3_aa: CSARVNRGYNEQFF

j_call: TRBJ1-1
cdr3_length: 14
clone_size: once
v_call: TRBV12-3/TRBV12-4
d_call: NA
cdr3_nt: TGTGCCAGCAGCCCAGGGACGTCCGGCTCTGAAGCTTTCTTT
cdr3_aa: CASSPGTSGSEAFF

j_call: TRBJ2-7
cdr3_length: 14
clone_size: many
v_call: TRBV5-1
d_call: TRBD1
cdr3_nt: TGCGCCAGCAGCCAAGGGACAGGATCTTTGGAGCAGTACTTC
cdr3_aa: CASSQGTGSLEQYF

j_call: TRBJ1-2
cdr3_length: 12
clone_size: large
v_call: TRBV19
d_call: NA
cdr3_nt: TGTGCCAGTAGTCAATCCTACTATGGCTACACCTTC
cdr3_aa: CASSQSYYGYTF

j_call: TRBJ2-1
cdr3_length: 13
clone_size: NA
v_call: TRBV20-1
d_call: TRBD1
cdr3_nt: TGCAGTGCTCGCAGGGGGCAATCGAATGAGCAGTTCTTC
cdr3_aa: CSARRGQSNEQFF